Presented here are 23 T cell receptor beta chains from one specimen sequenced in a study of T cells in Graves' hyperthyroidism and ophthalmopathy. The CDR3 regions of TCR beta were amplified from RNA transcripts. Initially, a first-round RT-PCR of the TCR CDR3 employed the HTBI primer set. TCRdb re-called the multiplex PCR reads with MiXCR, one entry per CDR3 protein. The data contain 330,000 or so distinct CDR3 sequences, less than 20% of them singletons. Sequencing input: blood. These receptors originate from a man in his fifties with Graves' ophthalmopathy.

The rearrangement uses TRBV18 and TRBJ1-3; no reliable D call. This CDR3 region has 12 residues. Germline V gives CDR1 KGHSH, CDR2 LQKENI. V shed 3 bases and J shed 3 bases, with 3 bases lying between them. CDR3 in DNA: TGTGCCAGCTCACCGCGTGGAAACACCATATATTTT. Translation gives CASSPRGNTIYF.

The J gene is TRBJ2-2, the V gene TRBV30; D remains ambiguous. Germline V lookup: CDR1 GTSNPN, CDR2 SVGIG (reference sequence). The CDR3 runs 12 residues. The V and J ends lost 2 bases and 5 bases respectively, with 6 bases between them. DNA of the CDR3: TGTGCCTGGAGTCCCTATACCGGGGAGCTGTTTTTT. Its translation is CAWSPYTGELFF.

The sample holds many counts of this clonotype. The rearrangement joins TRBV20-1 to TRBJ2-1; D gene unclear. V lost 3 bases, J lost 4 bases, and 7 bases lay in between. CDR3 length: 12 amino acids. Germline V gene data show CDR1 as DFQATT and CDR2 as SNEGSKA (reference sequence). DNA for the CDR3: TGCAGTGCTAGCGGGTTTTACAATGAGCAGTTCTTC. Protein product: CSASGFYNEQFF.

This clonotype has only a few counts. This sequence joins TRBV5-1 and TRBJ2-5; tentatively, D is TRBD1 (5 bases). Trimming stripped 2 bases from V and 1 base from J, with 12 bases between. CDR3 length: 15 residues. CDR1 and CDR2 (germline): SGHRS, YFSETQ. This CDR3 reads CASSLSQGSQETQYF. The CDR3, as DNA: TGCGCCAGCAGCTTATCCCAGGGCAGCCAAGAGACCCAGTACTTC.

Ten or more counts support this clonotype. The chain uses TRBV6-6 and TRBJ2-7; no reliable D call. The CDR3 is 16 amino acids. V dropped 0 bases and J dropped 0 bases, with 12 bases sitting between them. In germline, CDR1 is MNHNY, CDR2 SVGAGI (reference sequence). The CDR3 loop is CASSYSGPVSSYEQYF. In DNA, the CDR3 is TGTGCCAGCAGTTACTCTGGGCCGGTTAGCTCCTACGAGCAGTACTTC.

The chain uses TRBV10-2 and TRBJ1-1; tentative D call: TRBD1 (5 bases). The CDR3 sequence is 14 residues long. Germline V gives CDR1 WSHSY, CDR2 SAAADI. V was trimmed by 6 bases and J by 0 bases, leaving 11 bases between them. The CDR3 protein is CASSPGRVNTEAFF. For the CDR3, the DNA is TGCGCCAGCAGCCCAGGGAGGGTGAACACTGAAGCTTTCTTT.

This clonotype has a handful of counts. The genes are TRBV5-1 and TRBJ1-2; possible D gene TRBD1, 6 bases. Germline V gene lookup returns CDR1 SGHRS and CDR2 YFSETQ. The CDR3 is 16 residues long. V shed 4 bases and J shed 7 bases, with 23 bases lying between them. For the CDR3, the DNA is TGCGCCAGCAGCCGATGGCCACAGGGTCGGGATATTGGCTACACCTTC. Residues: CASSRWPQGRDIGYTF.

This clonotype has a count of ten or more. The chain is built from TRBV2 and TRBJ1-1; a weak D match, TRBD1 (6 bases). Germline V gives CDR1 SNHLY, CDR2 FYNNEI. Trimming took off 7 bases at V and 0 bases at J, with 12 bases between the two ends. The CDR3 is 14 residues long. The CDR3 region is CASKGDGMNTEAFF. The CDR3 DNA is TGTGCCAGCAAGGGGGACGGTATGAACACTGAAGCTTTCTTT.

This clonotype appeared many times. The chain recombines TRBV11-3 with TRBJ2-3, with D uncertain. Germline V gene sequence: CDR1 SGHNT, CDR2 YENEEA. The CDR3 runs to 14 residues. Trimming took 1 base from V and 2 from J, leaving 7 bases between them. CDR3 loop: CASSLGRHTDTQYF. In DNA, the CDR3 is TGTGCCAGCAGCTTAGGACGGCACACAGATACGCAGTATTTT.

J is TRBJ1-5 and V is TRBV30; D not resolved. The CDR3 extends over 13 amino acids. V lost 1 base and J lost 4, with 8 bases in between. Looked up from germline, CDR1 is GTSNPN and CDR2 is SVGIG (reference sequence). Written as DNA, the CDR3 is TGTGCCTGGAGTGGGCGGGAAAATCAGCCCCAGCATTTT. It specifies CAWSGRENQPQHF.

This chain uses TRBV9 with TRBJ2-2, with D tentatively TRBD2 (6 bases). V was trimmed by 0 bases and J by 5 bases, leaving 14 bases between them. CDR1 and CDR2 from the germline V gene are SGDLS and YYNGEE. This CDR3 spans 16 amino acids. The CDR3 nucleotides are TGTGCCAGCAGCGTAGGGAGTCAGGGAGGAACCGGGGAGCTGTTTTTT. This translates into CASSVGSQGGTGELFF.

The chain employs TRBV7-9 and TRBJ2-5; TRBD2 matches 11 bases. Unmatched junction bases numbered 11, after V lost 0 bases and J lost 2 bases. This CDR3 has 19 amino acids. From germline, CDR1 is SEHNR and CDR2 FQNEAQ (reference sequence). The CDR3 reads CASSLAANTSGRGQETQYF. DNA for the CDR3: TGTGCCAGCAGCTTAGCGGCTAATACTAGCGGGAGAGGGCAAGAGACCCAGTACTTC.

This clonotype appeared many times. V and J are TRBV18 and TRBJ1-2; D perhaps matches TRBD1 (6 bases). Germline V lookup: CDR1 KGHSH, CDR2 LQKENI. The V gene lost 2 bases and the J gene lost 8 bases, with 9 bases spanning the gap. CDR3 length: 12 residues. CDR3 amino acids: CASSPAGEGYTF. Written as DNA, the CDR3 is TGTGCCAGCTCACCAGCAGGGGAGGGCTACACCTTC.

The genes are TRBV29-1 and TRBJ2-3; D gene ambiguous. CDR3 length equals 13 residues. The V end was cut by 3 bases, the J end by 4 bases, with 11 bases between. Germline loops: CDR1 SQVTM, CDR2 ANQGSEA. CDR3: CSVDPGCADTQYF. The CDR3, as DNA: TGCAGCGTTGATCCGGGTTGTGCAGATACGCAGTATTTT.

The CDR3 DNA sequence: TGTGCCAGCAGCCCGGCCCCGGGTTGGGACGAGCAGTACTTC. Encoded protein: CASSPAPGWDEQYF. The chain is built from TRBV5-4 and TRBJ2-7; no clear D. Germline V gives CDR1 SGHNT, CDR2 YYREEE (reference sequence). This CDR3 is built from 14 residues. V was trimmed by 4 bases and J by 5 bases, leaving 16 bases between them.

The V call is TRBV4-2, the J call TRBJ2-2, with 12 bases matching TRBD2. The V gene's germline CDR1 is LGHNA and CDR2 YNFKEQ. CDR3 length equals 17 residues. Germline trimming cut 6 bases from V and 4 bases from J; bases unmatched to any gene: 9. As DNA, the CDR3 is TGTGCCAGCAGAGGGAATCTAGCGGGAGGGGTCACCGGGGAGCTGTTTTTT. As protein: CASRGNLAGGVTGELFF.

The chain couples TRBV4-1 to TRBJ2-7, with 7 bases that match TRBD2. The CDR3 runs to 14 residues. The germline gives CDR1 MGHRA, CDR2 YSYEKL. Unmatched junction bases numbered 5, after V lost 3 bases and J lost 3 bases. CDR3 bases: TGCGCCAGCAGCCAGACCGGGACTAACTACGAGCAGTACTTC. Translated, it gives CASSQTGTNYEQYF.

The sample holds a few counts of this clonotype. The chain links TRBV5-1 to TRBJ1-3; TRBD1 might be the D (5 bases). Germline V gene data show CDR1 as SGHRS and CDR2 as YFSETQ. This CDR3 spans 15 amino acids. Trimming cost V 3 bases and J 0 bases, with 10 bases left between them. The CDR3 sequence: CASSWAGTSGNTIYF. The DNA of the CDR3 is TGCGCCAGCAGCTGGGCGGGGACCTCTGGAAACACCATATATTTT.

The DNA of the CDR3 is TGTGCCAGCAGTGAAGGGGGGAGGTTCGAGCAGTACTTC. This sequence encodes CASSEGGRFEQYF. This chain connects TRBV25-1 to TRBJ2-7; maybe TRBD2 (6 bases). The CDR3 runs to 13 residues. V was clipped by 2 bases and J by 6 bases, with 11 bases between them. CDR1 MGHDK and CDR2 SYGVNS come from the germline V gene.

This clonotype was observed at least ten times. The V gene is TRBV5-1, the J gene TRBJ2-4; D may be TRBD1 (6 bases). Trimming left V 2 bases short and J 2 bases short, with 8 bases between. Germline CDR1 SGHRS, CDR2 YFSETQ. The CDR3 extends over 14 amino acids. CDR3 in amino acids: CASSFTGTKNIQYF. The CDR3 DNA reads TGCGCCAGCAGCTTCACAGGGACCAAAAACATTCAGTACTTC.

This clonotype came up a few times. V usage is TRBV7-8 and J usage is TRBJ2-1; 9 nucleotides match TRBD1. V lost 4 bases and J lost 7; bases outside the gene matches: 11. Germline loops: CDR1 SGHVS, CDR2 FQNEAQ. The CDR3 loop spans 16 amino acids. The CDR3 DNA reads TGTGCCAGCAGCTCCACCGCCGGGACAGGGAGGAATGAGCAGTTCTTC. Its translation is CASSSTAGTGRNEQFF. Complete variable domain (other parts from reference TRBV7-8 and TRBJ2-1): GAGVSQSPRYKVAKRGQDVALRCDPISGHVSLFWYQQALGQGPEFLTYFQNEAQLDKSGLPSDRFFAERPEGSVSTLKIQRTQQEDSAVYLCASSSTAGTGRNEQFFGPGTRLTVL.

Many counts were recorded for this clonotype. The chain couples TRBV7-2 to TRBJ2-1, with a tentative D call TRBD2 (7 bases). Trimming stripped 3 bases from V and 8 bases from J, with 14 bases between. CDR1 and CDR2 (germline): SGHTA, FQGNSA. This CDR3 is built from 14 residues. DNA of the CDR3: TGTACCAGCAGCTTGGCGGGGGCGAGGGATGAGCAGTTCTTC. Protein sequence: CTSSLAGARDEQFF.

V usage is TRBV27 and J usage is TRBJ2-1, with D unresolved. Germline V gene lookup returns CDR1 MNHEY and CDR2 SMNVEV (reference sequence). Trimming shortened V by 8 bases and J by 10 bases, and 21 bases separated the two germline ends. The CDR3 covers 14 residues. The CDR3 DNA reads as TGTGCCAGCGGAAGTTTGACCAGGTCTTCGGAGCAGTTCTTC. Protein: CASGSLTRSSEQFF.